The TCR beta chain under discussion was sequenced for a study of OX40 agonist ivuxolimab in advanced cancers. This CDR3 spans 18 amino acids. The germline V gene has CDR1 WSHSY and CDR2 SAAADI. With 0 bases removed from V and 4 bases from J, the gap between germline ends came to 19 bases. Sequencing used immunoSEQ multiplex PCR; TCRdb keeps in-frame clones, though not all of them. Of 15,000 to 25,000 clones listed, 83% are singletons. Sequencing was performed on CD4+ or CD8+ T cells sorted from blood, taken in a trial of the OX40 agonist ivuxolimab. The receptor's source is an adult with an advanced solid tumor such as melanoma, head and neck, liver or kidney cancer. The chain employs TRBV10-2 and TRBJ1-5, with D maybe TRBD1 (6 bases). CDR3 sequence (DNA): TGCGCCAGCAGTGAGTCTTTCTGGCAGACAGGAGATAATCAGCCCCAGCATTTT. Residues: CASSESFWQTGDNQPQHF.